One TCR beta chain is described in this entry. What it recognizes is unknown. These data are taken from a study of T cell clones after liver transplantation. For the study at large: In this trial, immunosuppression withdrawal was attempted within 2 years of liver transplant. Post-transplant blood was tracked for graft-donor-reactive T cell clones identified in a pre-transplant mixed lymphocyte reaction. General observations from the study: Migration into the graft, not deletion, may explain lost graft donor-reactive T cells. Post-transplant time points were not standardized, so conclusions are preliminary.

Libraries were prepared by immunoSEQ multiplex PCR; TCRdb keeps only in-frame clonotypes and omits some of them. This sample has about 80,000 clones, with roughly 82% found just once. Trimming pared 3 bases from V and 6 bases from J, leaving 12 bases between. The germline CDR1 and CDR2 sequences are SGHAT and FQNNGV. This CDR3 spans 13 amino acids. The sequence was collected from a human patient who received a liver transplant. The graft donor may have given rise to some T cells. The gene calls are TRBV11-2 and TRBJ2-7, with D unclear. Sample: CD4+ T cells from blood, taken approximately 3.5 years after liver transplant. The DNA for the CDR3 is TGTGCCAGCAGCTTTTCTGGAGTCGGCGAGCAGTACTTC. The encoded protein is CASSFSGVGEQYF.